The 30 T cell receptor beta chains below come from one sample, sequenced in a study of blood T cells in healthy people across ages. Through a sample-barcoded 5' primer and a J-beta primer mix, a second PCR was run for about 7 to 12 cycles. In TCRdb, the 5' RACE reads were re-called with MiXCR into one record per CDR3 protein. The table includes 700,000 to 1,000,000 distinct CDR3 sequences, approximately 48% detected once. The sequenced sample consisted of blood. Receptors were obtained from a man in his sixties in good health.

The table lists this clonotype with a count of one. The chain joins TRBV28 to TRBJ2-3; either TRBD1 or TRBD2 may fit D (5 bases each). With 3 bases removed from V and 0 bases from J, the gap between germline ends came to 16 bases. The CDR3 sequence is 17 residues long. Germline lookup yields CDR1 MDHEN and CDR2 SYDVKM. CDR3 region: CASSLTQRGVSTDTQYF. In nucleotides, the CDR3 is TGTGCCAGCAGTTTGACCCAGAGGGGCGTTAGCACAGATACGCAGTATTTT.

The rearrangement links TRBV21-1 to TRBJ1-5; TRBD1, as called in the table, went unchecked against the DNA. TRBV21-1 is designated a pseudogene. This CDR3 spans 17 amino acids. The CDR3 DNA follows: TGTGCCAGCAGCCCACCGTACAGGGGAGCTAGCAATCAGCCCCAGCATTTT. As protein: CASSPPYRGASNQPQHF.

The chain carries TRBV12-3 or TRBV12-4 and TRBJ2-5; possibly TRBD2 for D (6 bases). The germline V and J ends were trimmed by 0 bases and 1 base, with 9 bases remaining between them. The CDR3 is 15 residues long. The CDR3 reads CASSLAGGPQETQYF. The CDR3, as DNA: TGTGCCAGCAGTTTAGCGGGGGGACCCCAAGAGACCCAGTACTTC.

This clonotype was seen a handful of times. The J gene is TRBJ2-1, the V gene TRBV10-3; the D gene is possibly TRBD1 (8 bases). Germline loops: CDR1 ENHRY, CDR2 SYGVKD. The CDR3 consists of 13 residues. The V and J ends lost 8 bases and 8 bases respectively, with 16 bases between them. CDR3 loop: CAIGGDRTDEQFF. CDR3 in DNA: TGTGCCATCGGGGGGGACAGGACGGATGAGCAGTTCTTC.

The chain has TRBV7-2 and TRBJ2-1; maybe TRBD1 (6 bases). This CDR3 comprises 16 residues. The ends were cut back, 3 bases at V and 9 bases at J, with 21 bases in the middle. The germline V gene has CDR1 SGHTA and CDR2 FQGNSA. The CDR3 DNA is TGTGCCAGCAGCTTGGGCCAAAGGTACAGGGCGGTTGAGCAGTTCTTC. Its translation: CASSLGQRYRAVEQFF.

In this sample, this clonotype turned up a few times. The rearrangement uses TRBV29-1 and TRBJ2-5; 7 bases line up with TRBD1. CDR1 is SQVTM and CDR2 is ANQGSEA in the germline V gene. The J segment lost 4 bases and the V segment lost 6 bases, leaving 17 bases of the junction unmatched. The length of the CDR3 is 16 residues. The CDR3 DNA sequence: TGCAGCGTGCAACCTCTGACAGGGAAGGGTGGAGAGACCCAGTACTTC. Translation: CSVQPLTGKGGETQYF. The entire variable domain, with the rest obtained from reference TRBV29-1 and TRBJ2-5, is as follows: SAVISQKPSRDICQRGTSLTIQCQVDSQVTMMFWYRQQPGQSLTLIATANQGSEATYESGFVIDKFPISRPNLTFSTLTVSNMSPEDSSIYLCSVQPLTGKGGETQYFGPGTRLLVL.

CDR3 sequence reads: CASRGPGRSLGTEAFF. For the CDR3, the DNA is TGTGCCAGTAGGGGCCCGGGACGTTCCCTAGGGACTGAAGCTTTCTTT. V gene TRBV19 combines with J gene TRBJ1-1, with a tentative D call TRBD1 (5 bases). The germline CDR1 and CDR2 sequences are LNHDA and SQIVND (reference sequence). The CDR3 has 16 residues. V was cut by 6 bases and J by 5 bases, with 22 bases left in between.

The V call is TRBV7-8, the J call TRBJ2-5; D gene unclear. Trimming pared 10 bases from V and 0 bases from J, leaving 12 bases between. In germline, CDR1 is SGHVS, CDR2 FQNEAQ. The CDR3 runs 13 residues. The CDR3 DNA follows: TGTGCCACAAGGACCGAAAACCAAGAGACCCAGTACTTC. This gives the protein CATRTENQETQYF.

This clonotype was counted only a few times. The V gene is TRBV20-1, the J gene TRBJ1-2, with a possible D match to TRBD1 (5 bases). This CDR3 region has 14 residues. The V end lost 3 bases, the J end lost 0 bases, and 11 bases lay between the germline ends. Germline-derived CDR1 and CDR2 are DFQATT and SNEGSKA (reference sequence). In nucleotides, the CDR3 is TGCAGTGCTAGCCCGGGGGGAGCTAACTATGGCTACACCTTC. This translates into CSASPGGANYGYTF.

The chain combines TRBV12-3 or TRBV12-4 with TRBJ2-3; D is perhaps TRBD1 (6 bases). The CDR3 is 14 residues long. V was trimmed by 8 bases and J by 6 bases, leaving 18 bases between them. The DNA for the CDR3 is TGTGCCAGCGCGGACAGAGGGAGAGAGGATACGCAGTATTTT. The encoded protein is CASADRGREDTQYF.

This clonotype was observed a few times. The rearrangement joins TRBV6-4 to TRBJ2-1; 8 bases fit TRBD2. Germline CDR1 MRHNA, CDR2 SNTAGT. This CDR3 has 13 residues. V shed 1 base and J 9 bases; nucleotides not matched to a gene: 2. The CDR3 region has the DNA TGTGCCAGCAGTGACTTACGGGGGGGTGAGCAGTTCTTC. Residues: CASSDLRGGEQFF.

This clonotype was observed a few times. The rearrangement joins TRBV7-2 to TRBJ2-6; D is undetermined. The CDR3 is 15 residues long. Trimming took 5 bases from V and 0 from J, leaving 8 bases between them. Germline values: CDR1 SGHTA, CDR2 FQGNSA. The CDR3 sequence is CASSLMISGANVLTF. In nucleotides, the CDR3 is TGTGCCAGCAGCCTCATGATCTCTGGGGCCAACGTCCTGACTTTC.

The sample holds a few counts of this clonotype. This chain joins TRBV7-9 and TRBJ2-4; TRBD2 is a possible D gene (6 bases). The tail of the sequence fits TRBJ2-7 better, so the J call may be wrong. Germline CDR1 reads SEHNR; CDR2 reads FQNEAQ (reference sequence). CDR3 length: 13 amino acids. The CDR3 spells CASSGLQTYEQYF. The CDR3 nucleotides are TGTGCCAGCAGCGGACTACAAACATACGAGCAGTACTTC.

The gene calls are TRBV28 and TRBJ2-7, with 9 bases that match TRBD1. TRBJ2-5 matches the DNA end more closely, so the J call is doubtful. CDR1 MDHEN and CDR2 SYDVKM come from the germline V gene. The CDR3 has 16 residues. CDR3 nucleotides: TGTGCCAGCAGTTCCCAGGGCGGGACAGGGTGGGAGACCCAGTACTTC. Protein sequence: CASSSQGGTGWETQYF.

This clonotype was seen only a few times. The gene calls are TRBV20-1 and TRBJ1-2; D possibly corresponds to TRBD1 (5 bases). V lost 4 bases to trimming and J lost 4 bases, with 19 bases between them. This CDR3 spans 15 amino acids. Germline CDR1 and CDR2: DFQATT and SNEGSKA (reference sequence). In nucleotides, the CDR3 is TGCAGTGCTAAGAGCTATTCAGGGCTAAGCTATGGCTACACCTTC. Protein: CSAKSYSGLSYGYTF.

The chain has TRBV3-1 and TRBJ2-5; TRBD2 matches at 12 bases. V dropped 4 bases and J dropped 1; count of bases not matched to a gene: 4. Germline CDR1 and CDR2: LGHDT and YNNKEL (reference sequence). The CDR3 runs to 16 residues. CDR3 sequence reads: CASSPGLAGLQETQYF. Written as DNA, the CDR3 is TGTGCCAGCAGCCCCGGACTAGCGGGGCTCCAAGAGACCCAGTACTTC.

This clonotype was observed a few times. V and J are TRBV5-1 and TRBJ2-7; 7 bases agree with TRBD1. The DNA end favors TRBJ2-5, so the J call may be wrong. CDR1 and CDR2 (germline): SGHRS, YFSETQ. The CDR3 is 16 residues long. The CDR3 coding sequence is TGCGCCAGCAGCTTGGACGGGGTACAGGGGTTAGAGACCCAGTACTTC. Amino acids: CASSLDGVQGLETQYF.

This clonotype has a handful of counts. The chain carries TRBV11-1 and TRBJ2-5; 7 bases match TRBD1. Matching the DNA end better, TRBJ2-7 makes the J call doubtful. The CDR3 extends over 14 amino acids. Germline V gene lookup returns CDR1 SGHAT and CDR2 FQDESV (reference sequence). CDR3 amino acids: CASSPGTVRAEQYF. The DNA of the CDR3 is TGTGCCAGCAGCCCCGGGACAGTGAGGGCCGAGCAGTACTTC.

This clonotype was seen once. The CDR3 DNA sequence: TGTGCCAGCAGCGTAGTAGGGTCTAGCCTGGAGCAGTACTTC. Translation gives CASSVVGSSLEQYF. The chain couples TRBV7-9 to TRBJ2-5; tentatively, D is TRBD2 (5 bases). Between the trimmed V and J ends, which lost 5 bases and 11 bases, there was a span of 21 bases. The CDR3 runs to 14 residues. The germline V gene encodes CDR1 SEHNR and CDR2 FQNEAQ (reference sequence).

The rearrangement joins TRBV7-2 to TRBJ1-4; D possibly corresponds to TRBD1 (5 bases). Germline lookup yields CDR1 SGHTA and CDR2 FQGNSA. The CDR3 runs 15 residues. The V and J ends lost 2 bases and 7 bases respectively, with 14 bases between them. The chain's CDR3 is CASSLLGSGTEKLFF. The CDR3 DNA is TGTGCCAGCAGCTTATTAGGCTCAGGGACTGAAAAACTGTTTTTT.

The rearrangement links TRBV3-1 to TRBJ2-2; perhaps TRBD1 as D (6 bases). This CDR3 is 17 amino acids long. Germline CDR1 reads LGHDT; CDR2 reads YNNKEL (reference sequence). V dropped 5 bases and J dropped 3 bases, with 19 bases sitting between them. CDR3 residues: CASSGGSYAGDTGELFF. The CDR3 coding sequence is TGTGCCAGCAGCGGGGGCTCATACGCAGGGGACACCGGGGAGCTGTTTTTT.

This clonotype was recorded only once. The chain carries TRBV20-1 and TRBJ2-5, with D perhaps being TRBD1 or TRBD2 (5 bases each). The DNA end favors TRBJ2-7, so the J call may be wrong. Per the germline V gene, CDR1 is DFQATT and CDR2 is SNEGSKA (reference sequence). CDR3 length: 13 residues. CDR3 region: CSALRGSSSEQYF. DNA for the CDR3: TGCAGTGCCCTACGGGGCAGTTCTAGCGAGCAGTACTTC.

The chain combines TRBV20-1 with TRBJ2-4; perhaps TRBD2 as D (5 bases). The CDR3 runs 16 residues. The V end was cut by 2 bases, the J end by 3 bases, with 17 bases between. Germline V gene sequence: CDR1 DFQATT, CDR2 SNEGSKA (reference sequence). The DNA of the CDR3 is TGCAGTGCTAGATCATCACTAGAATTGGGCAAAAACATTCAGTACTTC. This sequence encodes CSARSSLELGKNIQYF.

This clonotype occurred a few times. The chain has TRBV12-3 or TRBV12-4 and TRBJ2-5; D remains unclear. There are 13 residues in the CDR3. The V end lost 3 bases, the J end lost 5 bases, and 10 bases lay between the germline ends. Here the CDR3 DNA reads TGTGCCAGCAGTTTGTCTGACTGGGAGACCCAGTACTTC. Translated, it gives CASSLSDWETQYF.

The V gene is TRBV21-1, the J gene TRBJ2-5; TRBD2 was called by the table and not checked on the DNA. The assigned J gene may be wrong: the sequence end matches TRBJ2-7 better. TRBV21-1 is reported as a pseudogene. CDR3 size: 15 residues. The CDR3 sequence: CASSKKSGTTYEQYF. Written as DNA, the CDR3 is TGTGCCAGCAGCAAAAAATCCGGGACTACCTACGAGCAGTACTTC.

This clonotype was seen a few times. This chain links TRBV29-1 with TRBJ2-7, with 7 bases matching TRBD1. The trim removed 7 bases at V and 1 base at J, leaving 4 bases unmatched. The CDR3 sequence is 12 residues long. CDR1 and CDR2 (germline): SQVTM, ANQGSEA. The CDR3 reads CSAGTASYEQYF. The CDR3 DNA is TGCAGCGCAGGGACAGCTTCCTACGAGCAGTACTTC.

V usage is TRBV4-3 and J usage is TRBJ2-3, with no clear D. Trimming took off 2 bases at V and 5 bases at J, with 14 bases between the two ends. This CDR3 comprises 15 residues. Per the germline V gene, CDR1 is LGHNA and CDR2 is YSLEER. This CDR3 is CASSQSGKHLDTQYF. In DNA form, the CDR3 reads TGCGCCAGCAGCCAAAGTGGGAAACACTTAGATACGCAGTATTTT.

Turning to this clonotype: A junction end diverges from the germline sequence, so it may reflect a read error. This rearrangement joins TRBV5-1 to TRBJ2-1; D possibly corresponds to TRBD1 (7 bases). The germline gives CDR1 SGHRS, CDR2 YFSETQ. The CDR3 totals 14 residues. The CDR3 coding sequence is TGCGCCGGCAGCTTGGAGGGGGCGGGGAATGAGCAGTTCTTC. Amino acid sequence: CAGSLEGAGNEQFF.

The chain couples TRBV15 to TRBJ2-3; 8 positions match TRBD1. The germline V gene has CDR1 LNHNV and CDR2 YYDKDF (reference sequence). The CDR3 covers 16 residues. The V segment lost 3 bases and the J segment 3 bases; nucleotides outside the gene matches: 8. This CDR3 reads CATSRGGQVATDTQYF. The CDR3 nucleotides read TGTGCCACCAGCAGGGGGGGACAGGTTGCGACAGATACGCAGTATTTT.

This clonotype was observed many times. V and J are TRBV29-1 and TRBJ2-3; D unresolved. V was cut by 4 bases and J by 6 bases, with 8 bases left in between. Germline values: CDR1 SQVTM, CDR2 ANQGSEA. This CDR3 is 11 amino acids long. This chain's CDR3 is CSVGVQDTQYF. CDR3 nucleotides: TGCAGCGTTGGAGTCCAGGATACGCAGTATTTT.